The entry below gives a single TCR beta chain sequence along with its context. Its antigen remains unidentified. Nothing much larger sits one base from this clone, and base qualities are not available. The data derive from a study of human T cells and chemical hapten exposure (dated by TCRdb to the early 2020s). For context, the study as a whole: For sensitization, 2% DPC in acetone was applied to a 2 cm by 2 cm area of upper inner arm skin. Throughout the roughly 25-week study period, patients were also given weekly therapeutic DPC doses on the scalp. Patch tests used Finn chambers with 0.01% DPC on the upper back, scored after 6 days by International Contact Dermatitis Research Group standards. Patient blood was sampled pre-sensitization (week 0) and at 2, 6 and about 24 weeks after DPC sensitization. The libraries were sequenced as a pool, and the TCR yield per sample differed mostly because of small variations in library volumes within the pool. Peripheral blood TCR repertoire changes were tracked in vivo in alopecia patients during primary and secondary sensitization to the hapten diphenylcyclopropenone (DPC). For TCR sequencing, blood came from 25 to 35 alopecia patients at anywhere from one to four time points (pre-sensitization, 2, 6 and 24 weeks). The patient cohort, mostly female, included alopecia areata with under or over 50% scalp involvement, alopecia totalis and alopecia universalis. The paper as a whole reports these results and caveats: Expanded TCRs formed significantly more large CDR3 similarity clusters than pre-sensitization or healthy control sets, consistent with antigen-driven responses. Because every patient had alopecia, a presumed autoimmune disease, the patients' immune response might differ from that of healthy individuals. DPC sensitization did not change the number of TCRs with a frequency above 1 in 1000, and there was no evidence of changes in global repertoire structure. Patch test score correlated positively with the number of PT1 expanded TCRs, reaching significance at thresholds 8, 16 and 32 but not at 4. After repeated subsampling, the strength of the expansion versus patch-test correlation and the threshold at which it became significant changed.

The library was made by RACE. The run used a NextSeq 500. During library preparation, unique molecular identifiers were attached to individual cDNA molecules so that TCRs could be counted quantitatively and reproducibly. Each blood RNA sample was used to sequence both TCR alpha and TCR beta chains. The authors' pipeline ran thus. The median number of TCRs per sample was around 96,000, ranging from about 23,224 to 690,600. The Decombinator software suite was used to annotate the V, J and CDR3 of the TCR reads. To make PS versus PT1 abundance plots, every sample was subsampled to the same number of TCRs (28,000). Expanded TCRs were defined as absent before sensitization and observed at least eight times at the 2-week time point. TCRdb cleaned the public reads at Q25 with fastp, built clones with MiXCR and kept in-frame beta chains. Under each unique CDR3 protein, matching rows form one entry showing the most common genes and DNA. These V and J calls derive from TCRdb rather than the authors' analysis. Within this sample are about 48,000 distinct CDR3 sequences, with 9% to 10% of them counted one time only. The ten biggest clones cover 16% of the sample.

Compared with germline, V lacks 4 bases and J lacks 8 bases; bases without a gene match: 4. The cysteine opens and the phenylalanine closes a CDR3 of 13 amino acids. Only the CDR3 part of the read is kept: 39 bases, read in frame from the first base. According to the germline V gene, CDR1 reads SGHRS and CDR2 reads YFSETQ. Read against the paper, the sample's time point label means: patch test 3, about 24 weeks after DPC sensitization. What this sample's treatment or condition label stands for: therapeutic diphenylcyclopropenone sensitization with weekly scalp DPC. At every patch-test visit, the blood draw took place before the patch test was put on. To be eligible, patients had to be aged 18 to 70, diagnosed with alopecia and judged suitable for DPC therapy, while pregnant patients were excluded. Total RNA was extracted from unfractionated whole blood that had been collected in Tempus Blood RNA tubes.

Material: whole blood, obtained in connection with sensitization to the hapten diphenylcyclopropenone (DPC). The sequence is built from TRBV5-1 and TRBJ2-4; 9 of the junction bases match TRBD1. The sequence was collected from a woman aged 40 to 50 with alopecia areata. Some clones in this sample may be carry-over from other donors' samples. The DNA sequence is as follows: TGCGCCAGCAGCCTAGGGACAGGGTACATTCAGTACTTC. Protein translation: CASSLGTGYIQYF.